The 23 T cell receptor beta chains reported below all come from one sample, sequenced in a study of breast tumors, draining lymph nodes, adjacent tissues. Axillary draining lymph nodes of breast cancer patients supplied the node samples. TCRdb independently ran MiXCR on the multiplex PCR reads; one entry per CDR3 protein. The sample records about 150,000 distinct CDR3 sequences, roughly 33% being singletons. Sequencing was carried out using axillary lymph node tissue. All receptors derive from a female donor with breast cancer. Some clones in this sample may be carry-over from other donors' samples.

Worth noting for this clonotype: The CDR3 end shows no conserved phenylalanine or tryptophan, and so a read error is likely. CDR3 amino acids: CASTHGTRTDTQYL. DNA for the CDR3: TGTGCCAGCACCCATGGGACGCGCACAGATACGCAGTATCTT. The chain links TRBV7-9 to TRBJ2-3, with D perhaps given as TRBD1 or TRBD2 (5 bases each). CDR1 is SEHNR, CDR2 FQNEAQ, per germline (reference sequence). The CDR3 runs to 14 residues. With 7 bases removed from V and 1 base from J, the gap between germline ends came to 12 bases.

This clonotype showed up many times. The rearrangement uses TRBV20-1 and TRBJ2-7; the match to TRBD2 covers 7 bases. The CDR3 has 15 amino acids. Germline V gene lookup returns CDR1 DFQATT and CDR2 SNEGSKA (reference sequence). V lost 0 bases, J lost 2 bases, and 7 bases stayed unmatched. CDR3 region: CSARDWGGVTYEQYF. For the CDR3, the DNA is TGCAGTGCTAGAGATTGGGGGGGGGTTACCTACGAGCAGTACTTC.

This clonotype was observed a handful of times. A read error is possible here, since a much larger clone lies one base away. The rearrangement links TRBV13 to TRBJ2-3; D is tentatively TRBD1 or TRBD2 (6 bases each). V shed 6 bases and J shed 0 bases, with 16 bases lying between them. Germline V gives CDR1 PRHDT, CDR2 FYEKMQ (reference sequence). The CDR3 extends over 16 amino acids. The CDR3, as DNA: TGTGCCAGCAGATCACCCTGGGGGGCTAGCACAGATACGCAGTATTTT. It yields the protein CASRSPWGASTDTQYF.

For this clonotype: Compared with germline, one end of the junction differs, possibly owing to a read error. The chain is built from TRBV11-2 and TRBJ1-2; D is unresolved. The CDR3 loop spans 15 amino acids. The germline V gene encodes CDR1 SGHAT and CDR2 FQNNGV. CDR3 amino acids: CASSLGFTPNYGYAF. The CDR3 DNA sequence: TGTGCCAGCAGCTTAGGGTTCACTCCTAACTATGGCTACGCCTTC.

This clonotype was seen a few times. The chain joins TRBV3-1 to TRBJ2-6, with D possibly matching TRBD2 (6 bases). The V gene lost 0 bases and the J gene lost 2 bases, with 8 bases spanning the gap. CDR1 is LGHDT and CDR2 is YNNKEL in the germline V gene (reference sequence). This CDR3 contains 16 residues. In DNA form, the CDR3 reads TGTGCCAGCAGCCAAGACGGCGGGGCTGGGGCCAACGTCCTGACTTTC. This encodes CASSQDGGAGANVLTF. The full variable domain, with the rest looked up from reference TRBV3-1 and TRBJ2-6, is DTAVSQTPKYLVTQMGNDKSIKCEQNLGHDTMYWYKQDSKKFLKIMFSYNNKELIINETVPNRFSPKSPDKAHLNLHINSLELGDSAVYFCASSQDGGAGANVLTFGAGSRLTVL.

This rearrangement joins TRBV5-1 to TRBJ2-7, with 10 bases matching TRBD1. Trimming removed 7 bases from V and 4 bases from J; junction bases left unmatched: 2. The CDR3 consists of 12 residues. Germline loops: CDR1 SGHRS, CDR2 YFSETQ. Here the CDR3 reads CASLDRGYEQYF. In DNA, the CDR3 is TGCGCCAGCCTGGACAGGGGGTACGAGCAGTACTTC.

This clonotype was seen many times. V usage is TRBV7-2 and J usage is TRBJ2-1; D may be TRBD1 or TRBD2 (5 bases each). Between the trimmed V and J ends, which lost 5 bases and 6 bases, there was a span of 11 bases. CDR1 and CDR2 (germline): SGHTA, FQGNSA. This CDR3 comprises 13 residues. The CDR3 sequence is CASSRGVTNEQFF. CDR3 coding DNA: TGTGCCAGCAGCAGAGGGGTTACCAATGAGCAGTTCTTC.

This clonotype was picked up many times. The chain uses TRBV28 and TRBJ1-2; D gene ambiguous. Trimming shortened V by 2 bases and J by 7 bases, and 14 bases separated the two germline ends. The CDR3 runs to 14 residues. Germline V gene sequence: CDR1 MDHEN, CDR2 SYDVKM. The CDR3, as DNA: TGTGCCAGCAGTTTAGTCCTTCCCGTTGGTGGCTACACCTTC. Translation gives CASSLVLPVGGYTF.

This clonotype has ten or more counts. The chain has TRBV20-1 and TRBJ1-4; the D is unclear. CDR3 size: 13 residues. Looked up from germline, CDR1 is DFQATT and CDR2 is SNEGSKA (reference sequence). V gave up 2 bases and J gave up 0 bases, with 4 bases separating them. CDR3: CSARKPTNEKLFF. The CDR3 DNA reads TGCAGTGCTAGAAAGCCAACTAATGAAAAACTGTTTTTT.

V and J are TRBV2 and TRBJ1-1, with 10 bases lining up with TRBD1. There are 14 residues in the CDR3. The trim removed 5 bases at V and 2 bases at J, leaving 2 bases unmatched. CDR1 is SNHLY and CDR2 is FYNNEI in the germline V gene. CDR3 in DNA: TGTGCCAGCAGTCGACAGGGGGCAAACACTGAAGCTTTCTTT. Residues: CASSRQGANTEAFF.

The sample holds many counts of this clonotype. The CDR3 region has the DNA TGTGCCTGGAGTCAAGGGATGGCTCAGCCCCAGCATTTT. This sequence encodes CAWSQGMAQPQHF. This rearrangement joins TRBV30 to TRBJ1-5; unclear D gene. Germline assignment: CDR1 GTSNPN and CDR2 SVGIG (reference sequence). V lost 2 bases and J lost 6, with 11 bases in between. The CDR3 length is 13 residues.

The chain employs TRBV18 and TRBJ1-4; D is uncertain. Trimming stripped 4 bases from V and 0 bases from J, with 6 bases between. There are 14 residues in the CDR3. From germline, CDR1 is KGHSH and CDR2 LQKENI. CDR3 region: CASSHGATNEKLFF. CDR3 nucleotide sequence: TGTGCCAGCTCACATGGGGCAACTAATGAAAAACTGTTTTTT.

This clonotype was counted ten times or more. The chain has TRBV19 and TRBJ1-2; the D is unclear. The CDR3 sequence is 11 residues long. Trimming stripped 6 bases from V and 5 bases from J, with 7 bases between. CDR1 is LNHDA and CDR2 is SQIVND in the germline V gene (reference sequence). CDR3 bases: TGTGCCAGTAGACAGAGTTATGGCTACACCTTC. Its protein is CASRQSYGYTF.

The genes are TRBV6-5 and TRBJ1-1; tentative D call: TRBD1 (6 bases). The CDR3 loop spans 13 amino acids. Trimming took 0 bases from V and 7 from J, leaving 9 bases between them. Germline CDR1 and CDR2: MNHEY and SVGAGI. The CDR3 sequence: CASSYSGDNEAFF. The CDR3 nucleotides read TGTGCCAGCAGTTACTCGGGGGACAATGAAGCTTTCTTT.

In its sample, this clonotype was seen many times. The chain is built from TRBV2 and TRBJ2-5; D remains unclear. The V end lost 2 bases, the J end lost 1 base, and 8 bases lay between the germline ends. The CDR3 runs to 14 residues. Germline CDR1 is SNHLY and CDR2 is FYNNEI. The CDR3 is CASSERTVQETQYF. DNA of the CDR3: TGTGCCAGCAGTGAAAGGACGGTCCAAGAGACCCAGTACTTC.

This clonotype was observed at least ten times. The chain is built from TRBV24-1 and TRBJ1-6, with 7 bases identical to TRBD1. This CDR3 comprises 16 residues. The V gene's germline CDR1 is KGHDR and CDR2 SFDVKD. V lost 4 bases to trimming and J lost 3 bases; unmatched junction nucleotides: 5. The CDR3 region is CATSDGTAGYNSPLHF. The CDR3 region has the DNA TGTGCCACCAGTGACGGGACAGCGGGCTATAATTCACCCCTCCACTTT.

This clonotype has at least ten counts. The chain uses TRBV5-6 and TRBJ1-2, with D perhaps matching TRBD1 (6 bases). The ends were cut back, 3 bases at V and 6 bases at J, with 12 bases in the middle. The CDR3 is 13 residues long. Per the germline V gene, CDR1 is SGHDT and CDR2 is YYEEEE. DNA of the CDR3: TGTGCCAGCAGCTATGACAGGAAGGATGGCTACACCTTC. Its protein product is CASSYDRKDGYTF.

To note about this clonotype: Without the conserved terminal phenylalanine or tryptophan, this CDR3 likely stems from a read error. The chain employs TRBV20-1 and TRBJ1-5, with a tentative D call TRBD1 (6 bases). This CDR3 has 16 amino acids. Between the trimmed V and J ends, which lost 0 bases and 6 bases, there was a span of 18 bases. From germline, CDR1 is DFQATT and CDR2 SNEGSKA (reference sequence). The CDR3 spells CSARDLSGGAGQPQHG. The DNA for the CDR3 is TGCAGTGCTAGAGATCTATCTGGGGGCGCGGGTCAGCCCCAGCATGGT.

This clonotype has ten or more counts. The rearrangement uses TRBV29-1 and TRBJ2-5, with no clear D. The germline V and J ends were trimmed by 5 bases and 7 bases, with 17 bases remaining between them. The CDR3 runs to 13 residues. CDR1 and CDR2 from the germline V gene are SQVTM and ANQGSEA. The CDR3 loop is CSVFLRGTVTQYF. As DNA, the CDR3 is TGCAGCGTTTTTTTGCGCGGTACGGTGACCCAGTACTTC.

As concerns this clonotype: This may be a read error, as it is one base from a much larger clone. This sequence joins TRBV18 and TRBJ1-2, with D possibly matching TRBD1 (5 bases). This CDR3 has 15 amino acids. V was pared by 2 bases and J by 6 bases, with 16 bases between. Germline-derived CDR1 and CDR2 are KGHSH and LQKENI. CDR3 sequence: CASSPVRGPTDGYTF. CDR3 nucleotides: TGTGCCAGCTCACCAGTCCGGGGCCCAACGGATGGCTACACCTTC.

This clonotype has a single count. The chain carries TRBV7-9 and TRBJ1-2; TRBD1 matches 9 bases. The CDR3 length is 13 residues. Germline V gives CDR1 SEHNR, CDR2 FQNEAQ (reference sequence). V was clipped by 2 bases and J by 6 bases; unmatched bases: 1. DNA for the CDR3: TGTGCCAGCAGCTTACGGGACAGGGATGGCTACACCTTC. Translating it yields CASSLRDRDGYTF. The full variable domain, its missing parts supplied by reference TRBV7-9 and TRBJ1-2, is DTGVSQNPRHKITKRGQNVTFRCDPISEHNRLYWYRQTLGQGPEFLTYFQNEAQLEKSRLLSDRFSAERPKGSFSTLEIQRTEQGDSAMYLCASSLRDRDGYTFGSGTRLTVV.

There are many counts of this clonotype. CDR3 region: CASSPRTTEGGGGYTF. The CDR3 DNA follows: TGTGCCAGCAGCCCCAGAACCACAGAGGGGGGTGGTGGCTACACCTTC. This chain links TRBV9 with TRBJ1-2; D might be TRBD1 (6 bases). The length of the CDR3 is 16 residues. V was shortened by 4 bases and J by 7 bases, with 23 bases between the two germline ends. Per germline, CDR1 SGDLS and CDR2 YYNGEE.

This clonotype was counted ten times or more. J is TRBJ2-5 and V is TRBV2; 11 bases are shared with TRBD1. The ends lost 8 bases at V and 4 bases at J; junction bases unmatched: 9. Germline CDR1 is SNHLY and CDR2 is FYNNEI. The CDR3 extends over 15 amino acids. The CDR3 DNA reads TGTGCCAGCCGGACAGGGGGCTCTGGGGTAGAGACCCAGTACTTC. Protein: CASRTGGSGVETQYF. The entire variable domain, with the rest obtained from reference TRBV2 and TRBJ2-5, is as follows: EPEVTQTPSHQVTQMGQEVILRCVPISNHLYFYWYRQILGQKVEFLVSFYNNEISEKSEIFDDQFSVERPDGSNFTLKIRSTKLEDSAMYFCASRTGGSGVETQYFGPGTRLLVL.